This paragraph covers one T cell receptor beta chain sequence. Its cognate antigen is unknown. CDR3 size: 16 residues. Germline-derived CDR1 and CDR2 are SGDLS and YYNGEE. Germline trimming cut 3 bases from V and 11 bases from J; bases unmatched to any gene: 14. This specimen comes from a study of T cell responses to AZD1222 COVID-19 vaccine. Study-level findings and limits: Donors, mostly white British, included more females; clonal diversity was possibly underestimated. In all cases, repertoires were sampled only after the peak T cell response.

TCRdb's table, derived via immunoSEQ multiplex PCR, lists solely in-frame clones and lacks some. The sample has over 130,000 clones; around 90% are singletons. Sequencing used peripheral blood, obtained 28 days after the second dose of the MenACWY control vaccine. The rearrangement links TRBV9 to TRBJ1-6, with 7 bases aligning to TRBD1. This TCR derives from an adult who received the MenACWY meningococcal vaccine as a control. CDR3 residues: CASSEHGTEDITPLHF. The CDR3, as DNA: TGTGCCAGCAGCGAACACGGGACAGAGGATATCACACCCCTCCACTTT.